This passage covers 12 T cell receptor beta chains from one sample sequenced in a study of blood T cell repertoires in COVID-19 (dated by TCRdb to between 2020 and 2021). Libraries were constructed by the immunoSEQ multiplex PCR assay. TCRdb obtained this table from immuneACCESS and retained in-frame rearrangements with V and J assigned. These tables miss some clones; where compared with another copy, unresolved V genes account for less than half of the shortfall, and the remainder is unexplained. This sample lists more than 95,000 clones; 65% to 90% were detected once. Clones ranked in the top ten supply 25% to 30% of the sample. The material sequenced was peripheral blood. The receptors were sampled from a woman older than 75 with acute or convalescent COVID-19.

The rearrangement uses TRBV12-3 or TRBV12-4 and TRBJ1-1; tentatively, D is TRBD1 (6 bases). The germline V and J ends were trimmed by 7 bases and 5 bases, with 14 bases remaining between them. This CDR3 contains 13 residues. The CDR3 loop reads CASIQGLGTEAFF. The CDR3, as DNA: TGTGCCAGCATTCAGGGGTTGGGGACTGAAGCTTTCTTT.

The chain has TRBV4-1 and TRBJ1-2; TRBD1 aligns across 8 bases. CDR1 and CDR2 from the germline V gene are MGHRA and YSYEKL. This CDR3 spans 16 amino acids. The junction had 12 bases not matched to a gene; V was cut back by 0 bases and J by 9 bases. CDR3 region: CASSQEPADRGVSYTF. For the CDR3, the DNA is TGCGCCAGCAGCCAAGAACCCGCCGACAGGGGAGTGAGCTACACCTTC.

The chain couples TRBV7-8 to TRBJ1-6, with 8 bases fitting TRBD1. There are 16 residues in the CDR3. V shed 6 bases, J shed 10 bases, and the junction held 14 bases outside the gene matches. Germline V gives CDR1 SGHVS, CDR2 FQNEAQ. The CDR3 loop is CASSQRLPGQDSPLHF. DNA of the CDR3: TGTGCCAGCAGTCAACGGCTCCCGGGACAGGACTCACCCCTCCACTTT.

This rearrangement joins TRBV9 to TRBJ1-2, with 8 bases fitting TRBD1. CDR3 length: 15 residues. The V gene end was trimmed by 2 bases and the J gene end by 6 bases; junction bases not matched to a gene: 9. Germline V gene sequence: CDR1 SGDLS, CDR2 YYNGEE. The CDR3, as DNA: TGTGCCAGCAGCGTGGGACAGGACCCTTCCCATGGCTACACCTTC. Residues: CASSVGQDPSHGYTF. Full variable domain (missing parts from reference TRBV9 and TRBJ1-2): DSGVTQTPKHLITATGQRVTLRCSPRSGDLSVYWYQQSLDQGLQFLIQYYNGEERAKGNILERFSAQQFPDLHSELNLSSLELGDSALYFCASSVGQDPSHGYTFGSGTRLTVV.

The chain couples TRBV6-5 to TRBJ1-5; D possibly corresponds to TRBD1 (5 bases). Trimming pared 6 bases from V and 4 bases from J, leaving 10 bases between. The CDR3 loop spans 13 amino acids. CDR1 is MNHEY and CDR2 is SVGAGI in the germline V gene. The CDR3 reads CASRVTVNQPQHF. Written as DNA, the CDR3 is TGTGCCAGCAGGGTGACAGTTAATCAGCCCCAGCATTTT.

CDR3: CASSPRQNAYGYTF. The CDR3 DNA reads as TGTGCCAGCAGCCCGAGACAGAATGCCTATGGCTACACCTTC. V and J are TRBV7-2 and TRBJ1-2; D might be TRBD1 (5 bases). The CDR3 consists of 14 residues. The germline V gene encodes CDR1 SGHTA and CDR2 FQGNSA. Trimming cost V 5 bases and J 4 bases, with 14 bases left between them.

CDR3 nucleotides: TGTGCCAGCAGTGAAGCGGGGATGGAAGGGTGGTTAACAGGGGACATTCAGTACTTC. Translated, it gives CASSEAGMEGWLTGDIQYF. The J gene is TRBJ2-4, the V gene TRBV2; the match to TRBD1 covers 7 bases. V shed 0 bases and J 8 bases; nucleotides not matched to a gene: 19. CDR1 is SNHLY and CDR2 is FYNNEI in the germline V gene. This CDR3 has 19 amino acids.

This chain connects TRBV11-2 to TRBJ1-5, with D possibly matching TRBD1 (5 bases). There are 13 residues in the CDR3. Trimming left V 9 bases short and J 5 bases short, with 14 bases between. Germline-derived CDR1 and CDR2 are SGHAT and FQNNGV. The CDR3 DNA reads as TGTGCCAGTAAGGTGGGGGGGTATCAGCCCCAGCATTTT. Encoded protein: CASKVGGYQPQHF.

The chain employs TRBV27 and TRBJ1-6; D remains ambiguous. Trimming cost V 2 bases and J 8 bases, with 7 bases left between them. This CDR3 is built from 13 residues. From germline, CDR1 is MNHEY and CDR2 SMNVEV (reference sequence). CDR3 nucleotides: TGTGCCAGCAGTTTACGGGGAGATTCACCCCTCCACTTT. Protein product: CASSLRGDSPLHF.

The chain has TRBV4-3 and TRBJ2-1; D possibly corresponds to TRBD2 (5 bases). From germline, CDR1 is LGHNA and CDR2 YSLEER. The CDR3 is 13 residues long. Between the trimmed V and J ends, which lost 5 bases and 2 bases, there was a span of 7 bases. The CDR3, as DNA: TGCGCCAGCAGCTTACTAGCCTACAATGAGCAGTTCTTC. Amino acid sequence: CASSLLAYNEQFF.

This clone was observed a single time. The V call is TRBV7-3, the J call TRBJ2-3; tentative D call: TRBD2 (7 bases). There are 15 residues in the CDR3. Germline V CDR1 and CDR2: SGHTA, FQGTGA. The V gene lost 2 bases and the J gene lost 1 base, with 10 bases spanning the gap. The CDR3 reads CASSLGGAGTDTQYF. The CDR3 region has the DNA TGTGCCAGCAGCTTAGGGGGGGCCGGCACAGATACGCAGTATTTT. The whole variable domain, remainder taken from reference TRBV7-3 and TRBJ2-3, is GAGVSQTPSNKVTEKGKYVELRCDPISGHTALYWYRQSLGQGPEFLIYFQGTGAADDSGLPNDRFFAVRPEGSVSTLKIQRTERGDSAVYLCASSLGGAGTDTQYFGPGTRLTVL.

This sequence joins TRBV3-1 (or the pseudogene TRBV3-2) and TRBJ1-5; TRBD1 is a possible D gene (6 bases). The CDR3 consists of 13 residues. Germline loops: CDR1 LGHDT, CDR2 YNNKEL (reference sequence). V shed 3 bases and J shed 5 bases, with 8 bases lying between them. In nucleotides, the CDR3 is TGTGCCAGCAGCCAGACAGGAGATCAGCCCCAGCATTTT. This sequence encodes CASSQTGDQPQHF.